Presented here are 25 T cell receptor beta chains from one specimen sequenced in a study of shared clonotypes between healthy human individuals. Sequencing used immunoSEQ multiplex PCR; TCRdb keeps in-frame clones, though not all of them. The data contain about 2 million clones, 90% to 95% of them singletons. Source material: naive CD4+ T cells sorted from blood. As for subset: CD45RA+ positively selected. Receptors originate from a young man in good health.

The chain is built from TRBV5-6 and TRBJ2-7; D is perhaps TRBD2 (6 bases). Looked up from germline, CDR1 is SGHDT and CDR2 is YYEEEE. CDR3 length: 15 residues. Trimming removed 0 bases from V and 2 bases from J, with 12 bases in between. The CDR3 region has the DNA TGTGCCAGCAGCTTGGGGCGGGACCACGCCTACGAGCAGTACTTC. Residues: CASSLGRDHAYEQYF.

This clone occurred a few times. Other DNA variants within this sample encode the same CDR3. The V call is TRBV5-1, the J call TRBJ2-3; D is perhaps TRBD2 (6 bases). This CDR3 is 14 amino acids long. Trimming cost V 2 bases and J 2 bases, with 9 bases left between them. Germline values: CDR1 SGHRS, CDR2 YFSETQ. CDR3 in DNA: TGCGCCAGCAGCTTAGGGGACTTCACAGATACGCAGTATTTT. Translation gives CASSLGDFTDTQYF.

V usage is TRBV28 and J usage is TRBJ1-4, with TRBD1 matching 11 bases. V gave up 6 bases and J gave up 1 base; unmatched junction bases: 4. In germline, CDR1 is MDHEN, CDR2 SYDVKM. The CDR3 length is 16 residues. CDR3 sequence reads: CASRTDRGQTNEKLFF. DNA for the CDR3: TGTGCCAGCAGGACGGACAGGGGGCAAACTAATGAAAAACTGTTTTTT.

The rearrangement joins TRBV7-2 to TRBJ2-1, with TRBD2 matching 7 bases. Trimming removed 0 bases from V and 12 bases from J; junction bases left unmatched: 8. The CDR3 is 14 amino acids. CDR1 and CDR2 (germline): SGHTA, FQGNSA. The CDR3 region is CASSLAGGGSRQFF. The DNA of the CDR3 is TGTGCCAGCAGCTTAGCGGGGGGAGGGTCCCGGCAGTTCTTC.

The J gene is TRBJ1-2, the V gene TRBV10-3; D unclear. CDR1 and CDR2 from the germline V gene are ENHRY and SYGVKD. Trimming took 8 bases from V and 7 from J, leaving 11 bases between them. The CDR3 runs 11 residues. The CDR3 here is CAIRRSGGYTF. CDR3 coding DNA: TGTGCCATCCGAAGAAGCGGTGGCTACACCTTC.

J is TRBJ2-1 and V is TRBV7-9, with D perhaps being TRBD1 or TRBD2 (5 bases each). CDR3 size: 12 residues. Germline assignment: CDR1 SEHNR and CDR2 FQNEAQ (reference sequence). Trimming stripped 3 bases from V and 9 bases from J, with 9 bases between. The CDR3 reads CASSFPGTEQFF. CDR3 DNA: TGTGCCAGCAGCTTCCCGGGGACTGAGCAGTTCTTC.

The rearrangement joins TRBV7-2 to TRBJ2-7; tentative D call: TRBD1 (5 bases). This CDR3 is built from 12 residues. Germline CDR1 and CDR2: SGHTA and FQGNSA. V was clipped by 5 bases and J by 6 bases, with 11 bases between them. The CDR3 DNA reads TGTGCCAGCAGCCCGACAGCCCGCGAGCAGTACTTC. It translates to CASSPTAREQYF.

The gene calls are TRBV7-2 and TRBJ2-2; D unresolved. The CDR3 extends over 14 amino acids. Trimming left V 0 bases short and J 7 bases short, with 9 bases between. Germline V gives CDR1 SGHTA, CDR2 FQGNSA. The CDR3 DNA sequence: TGTGCCAGCAGCTTAGCGCGACCCCGCGGGGAGCTGTTTTTT. Encoded protein: CASSLARPRGELFF.

The chain has TRBV2 and TRBJ1-5; possibly TRBD1 for D (6 bases). From germline, CDR1 is SNHLY and CDR2 FYNNEI. This CDR3 region has 14 residues. Trimming stripped 8 bases from V and 3 bases from J, with 14 bases between. The CDR3, as DNA: TGTGCCAGCCACGGGGGGGGCTACAATCAGCCCCAGCATTTT. The encoded protein is CASHGGGYNQPQHF.

Concerning this clone: Other DNA sequences in the sample encode the same CDR3. This chain uses TRBV10-2 with TRBJ1-5, with unresolved D. The V gene's germline CDR1 is WSHSY and CDR2 SAAADI. V was pared by 2 bases and J by 7 bases, with 6 bases between. The CDR3 is 12 residues long. CDR3 coding DNA: TGCGCCAGCAGTGAGGTGGGCCAGCCCCAGCATTTT. Encoded protein: CASSEVGQPQHF.

This clone was detected only once. V usage is TRBV6-6 and J usage is TRBJ1-5; D is unclear. Per germline, CDR1 MNHNY and CDR2 SVGAGI (reference sequence). Trimming removed 6 bases from V and 9 bases from J, with 12 bases in between. CDR3 size: 12 residues. CDR3 DNA sequence: TGTGCCAGCAGGATCCTAGGTTCGCCCCAGCATTTT. Its protein is CASRILGSPQHF.

The chain joins TRBV6-1 to TRBJ2-7; 7 nucleotides match TRBD1. The CDR3 is 14 amino acids. V shed 3 bases, J shed 0 bases, and the junction held 2 bases outside the gene matches. CDR1 and CDR2 from the germline V gene are MNHNS and SASEGT. Written as DNA, the CDR3 is TGTGCCAGCAGTGAGGGACAGAGCTCCTACGAGCAGTACTTC. Translation gives CASSEGQSSYEQYF.

The chain joins TRBV10-3 to TRBJ2-3; 14 bases are shared with TRBD2. The CDR3 length is 15 residues. Trimming removed 10 bases from V and 0 bases from J; junction bases left unmatched: 3. Germline CDR1 reads ENHRY; CDR2 reads SYGVKD. The CDR3 loop is CATGTSGSSTDTQYF. For the CDR3, the DNA is TGTGCCACCGGGACTAGCGGGAGTAGCACAGATACGCAGTATTTT.

The genes are TRBV6-1 and TRBJ1-5; 8 bases agree with TRBD1. Germline CDR1 and CDR2: MNHNS and SASEGT. There are 14 residues in the CDR3. V shed 3 bases and J 7 bases; nucleotides not matched to a gene: 5. CDR3 residues: CASSDDRGRQPQHF. CDR3 in DNA: TGTGCCAGCAGTGACGACAGGGGCAGGCAGCCCCAGCATTTT.

This chain connects TRBV23-1 to TRBJ1-1, with D perhaps TRBD1 (6 bases). TRBV23-1 carries the ORF label, with uncertain function. V lost 0 bases to trimming and J lost 0 bases, with 17 bases between them. The CDR3 is made up of 18 amino acids. The CDR3 region has the DNA TGCGCCAGCAGTCAATCGATGACCCAGGGGAGGATGAACACTGAAGCTTTCTTT. Amino acids: CASSQSMTQGRMNTEAFF.

Remarks on this clone: The same CDR3 arises from other DNA sequences in this sample as well. The chain is built from TRBV30 and TRBJ2-7, with 9 bases matching TRBD1. This CDR3 spans 12 amino acids. The ends lost 5 bases at V and 2 bases at J; junction bases unmatched: 1. CDR1 and CDR2 (germline): GTSNPN, SVGIG (reference sequence). CDR3 region: CAWGDRAYEQYF. As DNA, the CDR3 is TGTGCCTGGGGGGACAGGGCCTACGAGCAGTACTTC.

V and J are TRBV30 and TRBJ2-7, with TRBD2 matching 8 bases. The ends lost 4 bases at V and 3 bases at J; junction bases unmatched: 5. The CDR3 has 13 amino acids. Germline V gene data show CDR1 as GTSNPN and CDR2 as SVGIG (reference sequence). CDR3 amino acids: CAWKYGRGYEQYF. The CDR3 nucleotides are TGTGCCTGGAAGTACGGGAGGGGCTACGAGCAGTACTTC.

CDR3: CASSFPGVSYNEQFF. CDR3 nucleotide sequence: TGTGCCAGCAGTTTCCCGGGAGTCTCCTACAATGAGCAGTTCTTC. The genes are TRBV6-6 and TRBJ2-1; D is perhaps TRBD2 (6 bases). Trimming took 4 bases from V and 0 from J, leaving 10 bases between them. The germline CDR1 and CDR2 sequences are MNHNY and SVGAGI (reference sequence). This CDR3 is 15 amino acids long.

J is TRBJ1-6 and V is TRBV6-5; D unclear. Per the germline V gene, CDR1 is MNHEY and CDR2 is SVGAGI. This CDR3 spans 14 amino acids. Trimming removed 6 bases from V and 5 bases from J, with 11 bases in between. This CDR3 reads CASSSRGNNSPLHF. In nucleotides, the CDR3 is TGTGCCAGCAGCTCGCGGGGTAATAATTCACCCCTCCACTTT.

This clone occurred once. J is TRBJ1-6 and V is TRBV19; no clear D. CDR1 and CDR2 (germline): LNHDA, SQIVND (reference sequence). Trimming removed 3 bases from V and 10 bases from J, with 13 bases in between. The CDR3 covers 14 residues. The CDR3 nucleotides read TGTGCCAGTAGTATCCCTAGCAGACCATCACCCCTCCACTTT. Protein: CASSIPSRPSPLHF.

Of note for this clone: At the DNA level, this CDR3 is encoded by other sequences in the same sample as well. The chain employs TRBV10-1 and TRBJ1-5; D gene unclear. The CDR3 has 13 amino acids. Germline V gene sequence: CDR1 WNHNN, CDR2 SYGVQD (reference sequence). Trimming left V 0 bases short and J 3 bases short, with 3 bases between. CDR3 DNA sequence: TGCGCCAGCAGTGAGTCGTCCAATCAGCCCCAGCATTTT. It translates to CASSESSNQPQHF.

J is TRBJ2-2 and V is TRBV10-3; D possibly corresponds to TRBD1 (5 bases). The V gene lost 10 bases and the J gene lost 0 bases, with 9 bases spanning the gap. This CDR3 has 13 amino acids. From germline, CDR1 is ENHRY and CDR2 SYGVKD. The CDR3 loop is CASGHANTGELFF. CDR3 in DNA: TGTGCCAGTGGACACGCGAACACCGGGGAGCTGTTTTTT.

The gene calls are TRBV6-1 and TRBJ1-6; no firm D call. The germline V and J ends were trimmed by 6 bases and 7 bases, with 4 bases remaining between them. The germline gives CDR1 MNHNS, CDR2 SASEGT. The CDR3 covers 11 residues. Here the CDR3 reads CASRENSPLHF. In DNA, the CDR3 is TGTGCCAGCAGGGAGAATTCACCCCTCCACTTT.

This rearrangement joins TRBV20-1 to TRBJ2-7; D possibly corresponds to TRBD1 (6 bases). The CDR3 has 10 amino acids. The germline CDR1 and CDR2 sequences are DFQATT and SNEGSKA (reference sequence). Trimming left V 5 bases short and J 7 bases short, with 9 bases between. For the CDR3, the DNA is TGCAGTGCTGAACAGGGAGAGCAGTACTTC. Residues: CSAEQGEQYF.

The chain's CDR3 is CASSYQDRDPNQPQHF. DNA for the CDR3: TGTGCCAGCAGTTACCAGGACAGGGATCCTAATCAGCCCCAGCATTTT. The gene calls are TRBV6-6 and TRBJ1-5; 8 bases agree with TRBD1. V gave up 2 bases and J gave up 4 bases; unmatched junction bases: 7. CDR3 length equals 16 residues. Germline V lookup: CDR1 MNHNY, CDR2 SVGAGI (reference sequence).